Reported below is one T cell receptor beta chain. Its target antigen remains unknown. No base quality values were provided; no much bigger clone lies one nucleotide off. Library preparation used multiplex PCR. Sequenced on an Illumina HiSeq 4000. CDR3 regions were amplified by Arm-PCR with iRepertoire HTBI primers to construct TCR beta libraries. PCR products were gel purified before sequencing. On the study's bioinformatics: Gene usage analysis of CDR3 amino acid clonotypes relied on the 55 to 80 TRBV and over 13 TRBJ segments identified across samples. COPE and FqMerger were used to merge the filtered high-quality paired reads into contigs. BLAST was used to align contigs to the IMGT TRBV, TRBD and TRBJ reference genes, and CDR3 was defined following IMGT. Clonotypes above 0.1% frequency were classified as highly expanded clones. Shannon entropy was used to measure repertoire diversity, and the Gini coefficient was used to measure V-J evenness. A clonotype found in more than one individual was treated as public. The public reads were reprocessed in TCRdb via fastp at Q25 and MiXCR, keeping in-frame beta chains. Entries are consolidated by CDR3 protein sequence, retaining the most common genes and DNA. The V and J calls here are based on TCRdb, not the publication. Present in this sample are around 500,000 distinct CDR3 sequences, around 16% of which were seen just once. Clones ranked in the top ten supply around 25% of the sample.

This entry comes from a study of regulatory T cells in long-lasting Graves disease (dated by TCRdb to about 2021). Study-level background: Patients with newly diagnosed Graves' disease had been on antithyroid drugs for under 3 months. Patients with persistent Graves' disease were compared with patients with newly diagnosed Graves' disease using TCR sequencing and RNA sequencing of peripheral blood. The study was registered as a clinical trial and conducted in China. TCR sequencing covered 13 persistent and some 20 newly diagnosed Graves' disease patients, 33 samples in total. General study outcomes and caveats: Sequencing and analysis were limited to the TCR beta chain. Only peripheral blood was studied, because thyroid tissue, the primary lesion, was inaccessible. Patients with persistent disease shared more public clonotypes (approximately 2,500) than newly diagnosed patients did (about 970). Persistent disease showed preferential use of TRBV28, TRBJ1-2 and TRBJ2-5, whereas newly diagnosed disease favored TRBV20-1 and TRBJ2-1. The authors acknowledged the small sample size as a limitation that may reduce accuracy. Compared with newly diagnosed patients, persistent Graves' disease patients had lower TCR Shannon entropy and fewer highly expanded clones, which suggests clonal expansion.

According to the germline V gene (reference sequence), CDR1 reads LNHNV and CDR2 reads YYDKDF. The V end loses 3 bases and the J end loses 2 bases, and a stretch of 11 bases separates them. The CDR3 runs 15 amino acids, cysteine and phenylalanine included. The read is trimmed to its CDR3 DNA, 45 bases read in frame from base 1. The time point label for this specimen denotes: newly diagnosed GD, antithyroid drugs for less than 3 months. For both TCR sequencing and RNA sequencing, RNA was extracted from PBMCs in TRIzol. The diagnosis of Graves' disease was made according to American Thyroid Association guidelines. Recruitment of patients was carried out at an endocrinology department in Xi'an, China. Each patient gave roughly 10 milliliters of peripheral blood, collected in an EDTA anticoagulant tube. Ficoll Paque Plus density gradient separation was used to isolate PBMCs, and no additional T cell sorting was done. An Agilent 2100 Bioanalyzer and agarose gel were used to assess RNA quality, and a NanoDrop 2000 was used to measure RNA concentration.

In addition, the sample was reused for a study of T cells in Graves' hyperthyroidism and ophthalmopathy. That second report states: A patient counted as having stable Graves' hyperthyroidism if no progression to ophthalmopathy occurred over 18 months of follow-up. Hyperthyroidism patients were aged 18 to 65 years and newly diagnosed, with disease duration of less than 2 months. The study excluded patients with uncontrolled infections, other autoimmune diseases, pregnancy or lactation. Diagnoses relied on clinical symptoms, serum thyroxine and TRAb, thyroid ultrasound and orbital computed tomography. A first-round RT-PCR of the TCR CDR3 used the HTBI primer set with the Qiagen OneStep RT-PCR kit. Most expanded thyroid clonotypes (frequency above 0.001) were also detected in blood, suggesting blood repertoires may reflect thyroid immune responses. A model built on a 13 V-J signature distinguished ophthalmopathy from stable hyperthyroidism, reaching roughly 88% sensitivity and 81% to 83% specificity in cross-validation and 80%/75% in testing. In validation, progression to ophthalmopathy was predicted by the model with roughly 71% sensitivity and just over 72% specificity, a median of approximately 6.5 months before onset. To identify distinguishing TCR V-J signatures, a discovery cohort of around 100 patients was used, comprising some 43 with Graves' ophthalmopathy and 57 with stable Graves' hyperthyroidism. An independent validation cohort of about 19 hyperthyroidism patients and about 15 patients who later progressed to ophthalmopathy tested prospective prediction of ophthalmopathy. The roughly 99 discovery patients were divided at random into training and test sets in a 7:3 ratio. Thyroid tissue and blood T-cell repertoires from six Graves' hyperthyroidism patients were also compared in the study. Once sampling was done, hyperthyroidism patients were given methimazole at a starting dose of 30 mg daily, whereas ophthalmopathy patients were given high-dose intravenous methylprednisolone. The libraries were constructed in a second round of multiplex PCR and then size-selected and purified. Sequencing of the libraries was done on an Illumina HiSeq2000 using paired-end 100 bp reads. Raw data were processed with SOAPnuke, discarding reads with adapters, uncalled bases, mean Phred below 15, or no exact constant-primer or identifier match. High-quality paired reads were merged with COPE v1.2.5, and unique nucleotide sequences were defined as clonotypes. MiTCR v1.1 was used to align the clonotypes against IMGT TRBV, TRBD and TRBJ reference segments. The analysis was restricted to V-J combinations with a frequency above 0.0001, which together covered about 99% of the repertoires. The TCS score was defined as F50 (clonal expansion) divided by E x V (chaos), with BLOSUM62-based TCRdist calculated between CDR3 peptides within each V-J. Welch's t-statistics and random forest reduced around 520 V-J features to 13, which were used in a naive Bayes classifier (R e1071). Sample size was not statistically predetermined, and investigators were not blinded to group allocation. The paper describes TCR Vbeta CDR3 sequencing of 140 or so peripheral blood samples, made up of 43 ophthalmopathy patients, around 73 hyperthyroidism patients and some 17 progressor patients.

The sequence was collected from a woman aged 35 to 60 with Graves disease. Donor details come from another sample of the same person, matched by shared clones. The chain was built from TRBV15 and TRBJ1-5; the D gene is possibly TRBD1, with 6 bases matching. The sequenced sample was peripheral blood mononuclear cells (PBMCs), obtained at new diagnosis, from a patient treated with antithyroid drugs. The DNA sequence reads TGTGCCACCAGCAGGAAGGGGGGAGGCAATCAGCCCCAGCATTTT. This sequence encodes CATSRKGGGNQPQHF.